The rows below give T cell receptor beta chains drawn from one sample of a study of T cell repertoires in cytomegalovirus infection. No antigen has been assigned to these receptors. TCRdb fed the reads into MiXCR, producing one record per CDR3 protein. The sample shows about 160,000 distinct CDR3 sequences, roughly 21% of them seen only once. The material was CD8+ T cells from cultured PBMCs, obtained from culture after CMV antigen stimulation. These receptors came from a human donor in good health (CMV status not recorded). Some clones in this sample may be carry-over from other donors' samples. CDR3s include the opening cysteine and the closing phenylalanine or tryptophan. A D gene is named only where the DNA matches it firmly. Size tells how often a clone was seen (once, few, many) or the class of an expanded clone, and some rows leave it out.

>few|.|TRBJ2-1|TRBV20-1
CSARVQGSSSYNEQFF
TGCAGTGCTAGAGTGCAGGGGTCTAGCTCCTACAATGAGCAGTTCTTC
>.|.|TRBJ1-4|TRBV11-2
CASSVFPDMEKLFF
TGTGCCAGCAGCGTATTCCCCGATATGGAAAAACTGTTTTTT
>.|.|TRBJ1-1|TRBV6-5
CASSYKAGTMNTEAFF
TGTGCCAGCAGTTACAAGGCAGGGACTATGAACACTGAAGCTTTCTTT
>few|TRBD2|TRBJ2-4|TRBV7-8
CASSLVGEGLAKNIQYF
TGTGCCAGCAGCTTAGTGGGGGAGGGCCTAGCCAAAAACATTCAGTACTTC
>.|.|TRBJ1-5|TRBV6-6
CASSAGTVANQPQHF
TGTGCCAGCAGTGCGGGGACGGTGGCTAATCAGCCCCAGCATTTT
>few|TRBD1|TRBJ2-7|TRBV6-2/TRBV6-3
CASSYSGTDYEQYF
TGTGCCAGCAGTTACTCCGGGACAGATTACGAGCAGTACTTC
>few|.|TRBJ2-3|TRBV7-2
CASSLDRVVSDTQYF
TGTGCCAGCAGCTTAGACAGGGTTGTTTCAGATACGCAGTATTTT
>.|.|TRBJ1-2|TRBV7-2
CASPRDSNYGYTF
TGTGCCAGTCCGCGGGACTCCAACTATGGCTACACCTTC
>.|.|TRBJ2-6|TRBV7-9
CASSLAVPSGVAGELTGANVLTF
TGTGCCAGCAGCTTAGCGGTACCGTCTGGAGTAGCAGGGGAACTTACTGGGGCCAACGTCCTGACTTTC
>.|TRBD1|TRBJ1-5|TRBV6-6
CASSPKDRGGRQPQHF
TGTGCCAGCAGTCCCAAAGACAGGGGCGGAAGGCAGCCCCAGCATTTT
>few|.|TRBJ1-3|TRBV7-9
CASSPQGSISGNTIYF
TGTGCCAGCAGCCCCCAGGGCAGCATCTCTGGAAACACCATATATTTT
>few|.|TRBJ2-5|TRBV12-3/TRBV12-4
CASSWGMGGETQYF
TGTGCCAGCAGTTGGGGAATGGGGGGAGAGACCCAGTACTTC
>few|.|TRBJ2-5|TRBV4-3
CASSQRNSGRETQYF
TGCGCCAGCAGCCAAAGAAATAGCGGAAGGGAGACCCAGTACTTC
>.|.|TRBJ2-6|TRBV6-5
CASSRQTGTGANVLTF
TGTGCCAGCAGCCGCCAAACAGGGACTGGGGCCAACGTCCTGACTTTC
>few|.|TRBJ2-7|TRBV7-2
CASSLVPAREQYF
TGTGCCAGCAGCTTAGTCCCAGCCCGCGAGCAGTACTTC
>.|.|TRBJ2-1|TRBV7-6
CASSRQPNEQFF
TGTGCCAGCAGCCGTCAGCCTAATGAGCAGTTCTTC
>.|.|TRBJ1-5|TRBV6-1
CAAKGFRGQPQHF
TGTGCCGCAAAAGGGTTCAGGGGTCAGCCCCAGCATTTT
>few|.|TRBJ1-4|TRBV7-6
CASSLLARARDTVATNEKLFF
TGTGCCAGCAGCTTATTAGCCCGTGCCCGGGACACTGTTGCAACTAATGAAAAACTGTTTTTT
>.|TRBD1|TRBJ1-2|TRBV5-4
CASSLEGSLQGKENGYTF
TGTGCCAGCAGCTTGGAGGGTTCCCTACAGGGGAAAGAAAATGGCTACACCTTC
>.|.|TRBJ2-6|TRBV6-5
CASSQLAAGGANVLTF
TGTGCCAGCAGTCAACTCGCGGCGGGGGGGGCCAACGTCCTGACTTTC
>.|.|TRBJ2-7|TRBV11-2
CASSLFGRTYEQYF
TGTGCCAGCAGCTTATTTGGGAGGACCTACGAGCAGTACTTC
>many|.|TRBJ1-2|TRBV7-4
CASSSRGGNYGYTF
TGTGCCAGCAGCTCCAGGGGCGGCAACTATGGCTACACCTTC
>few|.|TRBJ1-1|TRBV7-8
CASSLEPGAVRNTEAFF
TGTGCCAGCAGCTTAGAACCCGGAGCGGTTAGGAACACTGAAGCTTTCTTT
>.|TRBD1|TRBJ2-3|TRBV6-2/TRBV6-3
CASSFRNRGPDTQYF
TGTGCCAGCAGTTTCCGCAACAGGGGACCAGATACGCAGTATTTT
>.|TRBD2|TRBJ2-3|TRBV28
CASSHAAEAWLADTTDTQYF
TGTGCCAGCAGCCACGCAGCGGAGGCATGGCTAGCGGACACCACAGATACGCAGTATTTT
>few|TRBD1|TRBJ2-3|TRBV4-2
CAGGQGITDTQYF
TGTGCGGGGGGACAGGGAATCACAGATACGCAGTATTTT
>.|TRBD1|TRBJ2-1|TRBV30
CAWSQGATGGFF
TGTGCCTGGAGTCAGGGGGCGACTGGGGGGTTCTTC
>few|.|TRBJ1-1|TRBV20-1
CSAREGVTEAFF
TGCAGTGCTAGAGAAGGCGTCACTGAAGCTTTCTTT
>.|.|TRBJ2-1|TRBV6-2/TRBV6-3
CASSSPDHVNEQFF
TGTGCCAGCAGTTCCCCGGACCACGTCAATGAGCAGTTCTTC
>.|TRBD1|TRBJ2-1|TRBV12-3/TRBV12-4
CASSFGTDEQFF
TGTGCCAGCAGTTTCGGGACAGACGAGCAGTTCTTC
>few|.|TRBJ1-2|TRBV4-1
CASSQDFGGADYGYTF
TGCGCCAGCAGCCAAGATTTTGGGGGCGCGGACTATGGCTACACCTTC
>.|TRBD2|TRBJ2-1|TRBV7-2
CASSTLAGGLSSYNEQFF
TGTGCCAGCAGCACACTAGCGGGGGGACTCAGCTCCTACAATGAGCAGTTCTTC
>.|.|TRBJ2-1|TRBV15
CATSRQRAVYNEQFF
TGTGCCACCAGCAGACAGCGGGCGGTCTACAATGAGCAGTTCTTC
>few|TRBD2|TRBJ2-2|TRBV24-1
CATSDPNQAGQNTGELFF
TGTGCCACCAGTGATCCCAATCAAGCGGGGCAGAACACCGGGGAGCTGTTTTTT
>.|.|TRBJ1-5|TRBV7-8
CASSYEGNQPQHF
TGTGCCAGCAGCTATGAGGGCAATCAGCCCCAGCATTTT
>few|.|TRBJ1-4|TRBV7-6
CASSFNEHVATNEKLFF
TGTGCCAGCAGCTTCAACGAACACGTTGCAACTAATGAAAAACTGTTTTTT
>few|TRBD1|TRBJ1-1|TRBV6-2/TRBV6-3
CASSPATDRGLIAFF
TGTGCCAGCAGTCCCGCAACGGACAGGGGGCTGATAGCTTTCTTT
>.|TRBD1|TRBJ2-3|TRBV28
CASSFDRATDTQYF
TGTGCCAGCAGTTTTGACAGGGCCACAGATACGCAGTATTTT
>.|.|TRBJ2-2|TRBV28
CASSSVHNTGELFF
TGTGCCAGCAGCTCAGTACACAACACCGGGGAGCTGTTTTTT
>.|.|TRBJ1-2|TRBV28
CASSFHGGYGYTF
TGTGCCAGCAGTTTCCACGGGGGGTATGGCTACACCTTC
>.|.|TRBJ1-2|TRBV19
CASNIPTPGYTF
TGTGCCAGTAACATCCCGACACCAGGCTACACCTTC
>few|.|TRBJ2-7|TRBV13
CASSPGTLSAEQYF
TGTGCCAGCAGCCCCGGGACCTTATCTGCCGAGCAGTACTTC
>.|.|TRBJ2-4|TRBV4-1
CASSQDRPGTGNIQYF
TGCGCCAGCAGCCAAGATCGCCCAGGGACGGGAAACATTCAGTACTTC
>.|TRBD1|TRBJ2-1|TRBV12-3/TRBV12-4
CARSPGTVYNEQFF
TGTGCCAGAAGTCCCGGGACAGTCTACAATGAGCAGTTCTTC
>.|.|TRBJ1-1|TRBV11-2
CASSWELNTEAFF
TGTGCCAGCAGCTGGGAGTTGAACACTGAAGCTTTCTTT
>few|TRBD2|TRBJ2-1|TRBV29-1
CSVGLAVSYNEQFF
TGCAGCGTTGGACTAGCGGTCTCCTACAATGAGCAGTTCTTC
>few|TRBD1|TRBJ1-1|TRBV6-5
CASSYGQGTEAFF
TGTGCCAGCAGTTACGGACAGGGTACTGAAGCTTTCTTT
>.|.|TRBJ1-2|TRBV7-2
CASSLATTGNYGYTF
TGTGCCAGCAGCTTAGCTACCACAGGGAACTATGGCTACACCTTC
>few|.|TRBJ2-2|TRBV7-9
CASTSWNTGELFF
TGTGCCAGCACGAGCTGGAACACCGGGGAGCTGTTTTTT
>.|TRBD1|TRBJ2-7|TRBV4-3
CASSQESGQGWTYEQYF
TGCGCCAGCAGCCAAGAATCCGGACAGGGGTGGACCTACGAGCAGTACTTC
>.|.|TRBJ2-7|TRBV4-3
CASSQTLTYEQYF
TGCGCCAGCAGCCAAACTCTCACCTACGAGCAGTACTTC
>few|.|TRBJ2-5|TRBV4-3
CASSQDRGTAETQYF
TGCGCCAGCAGCCAAGACCGCGGGACAGCAGAGACCCAGTACTTC
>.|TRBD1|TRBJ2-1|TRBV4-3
CASRYDRGDVNEQFF
TGCGCCAGCAGGTACGACAGGGGGGACGTTAACGAGCAGTTCTTC
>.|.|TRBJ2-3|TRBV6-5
CATGRGTDTQYF
TGTGCCACCGGACGGGGCACAGATACGCAGTATTTT
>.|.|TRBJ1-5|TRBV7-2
CASSLEARGIPLAGPQHF
TGTGCCAGCAGCTTAGAGGCGCGCGGAATACCTCTCGCCGGGCCCCAGCATTTT